One sample yielded the 18 T cell receptor beta chains listed below, sequenced in a study of T cells in Graves' hyperthyroidism and ophthalmopathy (dated by TCRdb to between 2018 and 2020). Libraries came from multiplex PCR. Sequencing took place on an Illumina HiSeq 2000. Amplification of TCR beta CDR3 regions was carried out from RNA transcripts. The first round of RT-PCR for the TCR CDR3 was performed with the HTBI primer set and the Qiagen OneStep RT-PCR kit. TCRdb reran the public reads through fastp at Q25 and MiXCR, keeping productive beta chains. Every CDR3 protein is listed once, alongside the most common genes and DNA of its rows. Recorded for this sample are 30,000 to 35,000 distinct CDR3 sequences; 45% to 55% of them occurred a single time. 25% of the sample is taken by the ten largest. Sequencing was carried out using blood. Every receptor here comes from a woman between 35 and 50 years old with Graves' ophthalmopathy.

CDR3 region: CASSEYFSNNSPLHF. The CDR3, as DNA: TGTGCCAGCAGTGAATACTTCAGCAATAATTCACCCCTCCACTTT. V and J are TRBV25-1 and TRBJ1-6; no reliable D call. Per the germline V gene, CDR1 is MGHDK and CDR2 is SYGVNS. The CDR3 extends over 15 amino acids. Trimming removed 0 bases at V and 5 bases at J, with 8 bases between.

This clonotype was observed many times. A much larger clone differs from this one at a single base, so this may be a read error. The chain carries TRBV19 and TRBJ1-1; no clear D gene. This CDR3 region has 13 residues. Trimming pared 4 bases from V and 8 bases from J, leaving 14 bases between. Germline values: CDR1 LNHDA, CDR2 SQIVND (reference sequence). The DNA for the CDR3 is TGTGCCAGTAGTACCCGGGTAGGGAGGGAAGCTTTCTTT. The encoded protein is CASSTRVGREAFF.

The chain links TRBV11-3 to TRBJ1-2; weak D call: TRBD1 (6 bases). CDR1 and CDR2 (germline): SGHNT, YENEEA. The CDR3 totals 11 residues. Trimming left V 5 bases short and J 12 bases short, with 13 bases between. The chain's CDR3 is CASSPGAGNTF. The DNA of the CDR3 is TGTGCCAGCAGCCCGGGGGCTGGAAACACCTTC.

The chain uses TRBV11-3 and TRBJ2-1; TRBD2 agrees at 10 bases. Losses at the gene ends were 1 base for V and 9 bases for J; bases not matched to a gene: 9. CDR3 length: 16 residues. CDR1 and CDR2 from the germline V gene are SGHNT and YENEEA. CDR3 DNA: TGTGCCAGCAGCTTAGCCCCGGGACTAGCGAATGGTGAGCAGTTCTTC. Amino acids: CASSLAPGLANGEQFF.

About this clonotype itself: Because the CDR3 is missing its conserved closing phenylalanine or tryptophan, this is likely a read error. No DNA is shown, since the ends of the CDR3 on it are uncertain; the CDR3 is the one TCRdb lists. The chain recombines TRBV2 with TRBJ2-5; the D call TRBD2 from the table was never checked on the DNA. Germline loops: CDR1 SNHLY, CDR2 FYNNEI. The CDR3 length is 16 residues, termini included. CDR3 amino acids: CASSEEAGNSPLHFGN.

This clonotype was counted many times. The chain employs TRBV11-1 and TRBJ1-1, with D perhaps TRBD1 (6 bases). Trimming left V 5 bases short and J 2 bases short, with 12 bases between. Germline CDR1 reads SGHAT; CDR2 reads FQDESV (reference sequence). The CDR3 loop spans 14 amino acids. This chain's CDR3 is CASSGTLGNTEAFF. The CDR3 coding sequence is TGTGCCAGCAGCGGGACATTGGGAAACACTGAAGCTTTCTTT.

The chain combines TRBV7-3 with TRBJ2-7, with 11 positions matching TRBD1. Germline values: CDR1 SGHTA, CDR2 FQGTGA. The CDR3 consists of 16 residues. Germline trimming cut 0 bases from V and 1 base from J; bases unmatched to any gene: 2. The chain's CDR3 is CASSLTRDRGSYEQYF. For the CDR3, the DNA is TGTGCCAGCAGCTTAACCCGGGACAGGGGGTCCTACGAGCAGTACTTC.

This clonotype was seen ten or more times. One junction end disagrees with the germline gene, perhaps due to a read error. The chain is built from TRBV7-7 and TRBJ2-1; unclear D gene. Germline CDR1 reads SSHAT; CDR2 reads FNYEAQ (reference sequence). CDR3 length equals 14 residues. CDR3 DNA: TGTGCTAGCAGCTTAACGAGGTCCTACAATGAGCAGTTCTTC. It translates to CASSLTRSYNEQFF.

This clonotype was observed many times. The V and J genes are TRBV2 and TRBJ1-1, with 8 nucleotides matching TRBD1. V gave up 6 bases and J gave up 4 bases; unmatched junction bases: 13. Germline lookup yields CDR1 SNHLY and CDR2 FYNNEI. There are 16 residues in the CDR3. CDR3 residues: CASSWSRGRLGTEAFF. The CDR3 DNA reads as TGTGCCAGCAGCTGGTCCAGGGGGCGCTTGGGCACTGAAGCTTTCTTT. Combining the CDR3 with reference TRBV2 and TRBJ1-1 gives the whole variable domain EPEVTQTPSHQVTQMGQEVILRCVPISNHLYFYWYRQILGQKVEFLVSFYNNEISEKSEIFDDQFSVERPDGSNFTLKIRSTKLEDSAMYFCASSWSRGRLGTEAFFGQGTRLTVV.

There are many counts of this clonotype. This chain connects TRBV6-6 to TRBJ2-2; D is ambiguous. V was cut by 7 bases and J by 3 bases, with 9 bases left in between. Germline assignment: CDR1 MNHNY and CDR2 SVGAGI (reference sequence). This CDR3 comprises 13 residues. CDR3 sequence: CASKKSDTGELFF. The DNA of the CDR3 is TGTGCCAGCAAAAAAAGCGACACCGGGGAGCTGTTTTTT.

The chain links TRBV29-1 to TRBJ1-5; D uncertain. Trimming shortened V by 4 bases and J by 5 bases, and 12 bases separated the two germline ends. This CDR3 is built from 13 residues. Germline V gives CDR1 SQVTM, CDR2 ANQGSEA. CDR3 sequence: CSVGQEVHQPQHF. The CDR3 region has the DNA TGCAGCGTTGGGCAGGAGGTGCATCAGCCCCAGCATTTT.

This clonotype is medium-sized within its sample. At one of its ends the junction is not consistent with the germline gene, which may arise from a read error. The chain carries TRBV7-7 and TRBJ2-1; the D gene is possibly TRBD2 (6 bases). The CDR3 totals 15 residues. Germline values: CDR1 SSHAT, CDR2 FNYEAQ (reference sequence). CDR3 protein: CASSLELADYNEQFF. The CDR3 coding sequence is TGTGCTAGCAGCTTAGAACTAGCTGACTACAATGAGCAGTTCTTC. Complete variable domain (other parts from reference TRBV7-7 and TRBJ2-1): GAGVSQSPRYKVTKRGQDVTLRCDPISSHATLYWYQQALGQGPEFLTYFNYEAQPDKSGLPSDRFSAERPEGSISTLTIQRTEQRDSAMYRCASSLELADYNEQFFGPGTRLTVL.

As regards this clonotype: This clone may be a read error of a much larger clone one base away. The V and J genes are TRBV3-1 and TRBJ2-5, with TRBD1 matching over 7 bases. This CDR3 is 14 amino acids long. Germline assignment: CDR1 LGHDT and CDR2 YNNKEL (reference sequence). The CDR3 DNA follows: TGTGCCAGCAGCCAACGGACAGGACAAGGGACCCAGTACTTC. Its protein is CASSQRTGQGTQYF.

The J gene is TRBJ2-7, the V gene TRBV7-2, with D possibly matching TRBD2 (6 bases). V was trimmed by 1 base and J by 2 bases, leaving 12 bases between them. The CDR3 runs 15 residues. In germline, CDR1 is SGHTA, CDR2 FQGNSA. The CDR3 bases are TGTGCCAGCAGCTTAGTAGTAGCGGCCGCCTACGAGCAGTACTTC. Protein product: CASSLVVAAAYEQYF.

This clonotype was counted many times. The chain uses TRBV11-2 and TRBJ1-1; tentatively, D is TRBD1 (6 bases). Trimming took 4 bases from V and 5 from J, leaving 11 bases between them. CDR1 SGHAT and CDR2 FQNNGV come from the germline V gene. The CDR3 has 13 amino acids. The CDR3 nucleotides are TGTGCCAGCAGCTCGACAGGTCGGACTGAAGCTTTCTTT. Protein sequence: CASSSTGRTEAFF.

Worth noting for this clonotype: The conserved final phenylalanine or tryptophan is absent from the CDR3, which likely points to a read error. The DNA is left out, because the CDR3 cannot be placed on it with certainty; the CDR3 is given as TCRdb lists it. CDR3 region: CASSVTSGFNYGYTFGS. The rearrangement uses TRBV19 and TRBJ2-5; no DNA check was done on the table's D call, TRBD1. The CDR3 length equals 17 residues, ends included. Germline CDR1 and CDR2: LNHDA and SQIVND (reference sequence).

This clonotype qualifies as medium-sized (0.01 to 0.1%). This chain uses TRBV7-6 with TRBJ2-7; the match to TRBD2 covers 8 bases. The CDR3 consists of 14 residues. Germline values: CDR1 SGHVS, CDR2 FNYEAQ. V lost 1 base, J lost 4 bases, and 3 bases stayed unmatched. The chain's CDR3 is CASSLETSGYEQYF. Written as DNA, the CDR3 is TGTGCCAGCAGCTTAGAAACTAGCGGTTACGAGCAGTACTTC.

At least ten counts were recorded for this clonotype. CDR3: CASSLAGPLAGANEQFF. In DNA form, the CDR3 reads TGTGCCAGCAGCTTAGCGGGGCCACTAGCGGGGGCGAATGAGCAGTTCTTC. The chain couples TRBV7-2 to TRBJ2-1; 11 bases are shared with TRBD2. The CDR3 is 17 residues long. V lost 0 bases, J lost 7 bases, and 8 bases stayed unmatched. The germline V gene has CDR1 SGHTA and CDR2 FQGNSA.